The sequence of this TCR beta chain was determined in a study of blood T cell repertoires in COVID-19. Study at large: Both acute and convalescent COVID-19 samples were obtained from the United States, Italy and Spain. T cells, B-cell-depleted T cells, or PBMCs supplied cDNA or gDNA.

CDR1 is PRHDT, CDR2 FYEKMQ, per germline (reference sequence). CDR3 length: 15 amino acids. The trim removed 7 bases at V and 10 bases at J, leaving 13 bases unmatched. In the study's own analysis: Amplification of reference gene primers was used by the study to estimate nucleated cell counts. TCRdb's copy holds only in-frame clones and misses some; the assay was immunoSEQ multiplex PCR. V and J calls and clone size are those listed in that table; D and trimming were worked out from the DNA. The sample records 14,000 or so clones, approximately 80% being singletons. This TCR derives from a human donor in a cohort sampled during active COVID-19. The specimen sequenced was peripheral blood. The chain is built from TRBV13 and TRBJ2-1; 10 bases match TRBD1. In DNA form, the CDR3 reads TGTGCCAGCACCCTTAGGGACAGGGGTTTTAACGAGCAGTTCTTC. Protein: CASTLRDRGFNEQFF.